Given below is one TCR beta chain in context. This record comes from a study of blood T cell repertoires in COVID-19. On the study more broadly: Acute-phase and convalescent COVID-19 samples originated in the United States, Italy and Spain.

CDR3 size: 12 residues. CDR1 and CDR2 from the germline V gene are MNHEY and SVGAGI. Unmatched junction bases numbered 4, after V lost 8 bases and J lost 9 bases. Measured with immunoSEQ multiplex PCR; TCRdb has only the in-frame clones, and not every one. This table holds approximately 61,000 clones, 85% found once. The V call is TRBV6-5, the J call TRBJ2-1, with TRBD2 matching 10 bases. The source is a man in his sixties or seventies with acute or convalescent COVID-19. The sample comprised peripheral blood. The CDR3 DNA sequence: TGTGCCAGCCAAGCGGGGGGGGTTGAGCAGTTCTTC. Protein: CASQAGGVEQFF.